These 26 T cell receptor beta chains were sequenced from one sample in a study of CD8+CD57+ T cells in acquired aplastic anemia. Genomic DNA constituted the template upon which TCR beta VDJ and CDR3 profiling was performed. TCRdb reanalysed the reads using MiXCR and keeps one entry per CDR3 protein. The sample holds fewer than 250,000 distinct CDR3 sequences, about half seen once. Sequencing was carried out using sorted CD4+, CD8+, or CD8+CD57+ T cells (not recorded which) from PBMCs. The receptor set was obtained from a human donor in good health, serving as a control.

CDR3 protein: CASSLEARRGTGELFF. CDR3 bases: TGTGCCAGCAGCTTAGAGGCTCGCCGCGGCACCGGGGAGCTGTTTTTT. The chain couples TRBV7-6 to TRBJ2-2; no definite D call. With 1 base removed from V and 4 bases from J, the gap between germline ends came to 13 bases. Looked up from germline, CDR1 is SGHVS and CDR2 is FNYEAQ. This CDR3 comprises 16 residues.

The chain combines TRBV5-1 with TRBJ2-3, with 8 bases that match TRBD1. The germline V gene has CDR1 SGHRS and CDR2 YFSETQ. The V and J ends lost 0 bases and 6 bases, in that order; junction bases with no gene match: 6. CDR3 length: 15 amino acids. The CDR3 DNA follows: TGCGCCAGCAGCTTGGACAGGGGGTTCGCCGATACGCAGTATTTT. Protein sequence: CASSLDRGFADTQYF.

The V gene is TRBV7-8, the J gene TRBJ1-5, with D unresolved. CDR3 size: 13 residues. Looked up from germline, CDR1 is SGHVS and CDR2 is FQNEAQ. Trimming removed 1 base from V and 5 bases from J, with 6 bases in between. This CDR3 reads CASSLDRDQPQHF. In DNA, the CDR3 is TGTGCCAGCAGCTTAGACCGGGATCAGCCCCAGCATTTT.

J is TRBJ2-5 and V is TRBV7-3; possibly TRBD1 or TRBD2 for D (7 bases each). V was shortened by 7 bases and J by 6 bases, with 21 bases between the two germline ends. This CDR3 is built from 15 residues. CDR1 and CDR2 (germline): SGHTA, FQGTGA. The CDR3 region has the DNA TGTGCCAGCACCCCAGGGGGGGGGCAGCAAAAGACCCAGTACTTC. The encoded protein is CASTPGGGQQKTQYF.

On this clonotype: A much larger clone differs by one base, so this may be a read error. The J gene is TRBJ1-6, the V gene TRBV9, with D tentatively TRBD1 (5 bases). CDR3 length equals 16 residues. V was trimmed by 5 bases and J by 9 bases, leaving 21 bases between them. Germline loops: CDR1 SGDLS, CDR2 YYNGEE. The CDR3 DNA is TGTGCCAGCAGTTTACGCTTGGCAGGGAGGTTTTCACCCCTCCACTTT. Its protein product is CASSLRLAGRFSPLHF. The variable domain in full, completed from reference TRBV9 and TRBJ1-6, reads DSGVTQTPKHLITATGQRVTLRCSPRSGDLSVYWYQQSLDQGLQFLIQYYNGEERAKGNILERFSAQQFPDLHSELNLSSLELGDSALYFCASSLRLAGRFSPLHFGNGTRLTVT.

The chain recombines TRBV20-1 with TRBJ1-2, with TRBD1 as a possible D gene (5 bases). The V gene lost 1 base and the J gene lost 12 bases, with 18 bases spanning the gap. The CDR3 extends over 13 amino acids. CDR1 and CDR2 (germline): DFQATT, SNEGSKA (reference sequence). In DNA form, the CDR3 reads TGCAGTGCTAGAGGGGGACGCCACTCTGGAAACACCTTC. The encoded protein is CSARGGRHSGNTF.

This clonotype was seen more than once but under ten times. V usage is TRBV12-3 or TRBV12-4 and J usage is TRBJ1-4, with TRBD1 as a possible D gene (6 bases). The CDR3 runs to 13 residues. Trimming left V 2 bases short and J 7 bases short, with 8 bases between. The CDR3 bases are TGTGCCAGCAGTTTACCAGGGGTTGAAAAACTGTTTTTT. Translated, it gives CASSLPGVEKLFF.

The CDR3 bases are TGTGCCAGCAGTCCCGGGACGGCGCCAACTGGCAACTATGGCTACACCTTC. Protein product: CASSPGTAPTGNYGYTF. The chain combines TRBV28 with TRBJ1-2, with D possibly being TRBD1 (5 bases). This CDR3 contains 17 residues. The germline V gene has CDR1 MDHEN and CDR2 SYDVKM. V was trimmed by 5 bases and J by 2 bases, leaving 21 bases between them.

This clonotype was found a few times. The rearrangement links TRBV10-3 to TRBJ1-5; no definite D call. This CDR3 region has 14 residues. Germline loops: CDR1 ENHRY, CDR2 SYGVKD. Trimming pared 7 bases from V and 3 bases from J, leaving 13 bases between. CDR3 DNA: TGTGCCATCAAAGTCGGGCAGTCCAATCAGCCCCAGCATTTT. Protein: CAIKVGQSNQPQHF.

The chain employs TRBV25-1 and TRBJ1-1; D may be TRBD1 (6 bases). The V gene lost 6 bases and the J gene lost 1 base, with 12 bases spanning the gap. The germline V gene has CDR1 MGHDK and CDR2 SYGVNS. The CDR3 runs 14 residues. The CDR3 sequence is CASRTGAPNTEAFF. As DNA, the CDR3 is TGTGCCAGCAGGACGGGGGCCCCGAACACTGAAGCTTTCTTT.

The rearrangement joins TRBV10-3 to TRBJ2-1; no clear D gene. CDR1 and CDR2 from the germline V gene are ENHRY and SYGVKD. Between the trimmed V and J ends, which lost 0 bases and 8 bases, there was a span of 8 bases. The CDR3 totals 13 residues. This CDR3 is CAISESDGHEQFF. CDR3 coding DNA: TGTGCCATCAGTGAGTCCGACGGCCATGAGCAGTTCTTC.

The chain combines TRBV5-5 with TRBJ2-5, with D possibly TRBD1 on 7 matching bases. The V end lost 4 bases, the J end lost 5 bases, and 12 bases lay between the germline ends. CDR3 size: 13 residues. Germline V CDR1 and CDR2: SGHKS, YYEKEE (reference sequence). DNA for the CDR3: TGTGCCAGCAGCCCTCAGGGGGGCGAGACCCAGTACTTC. Its translation: CASSPQGGETQYF.

This clonotype was detected ten times or more. This chain uses TRBV4-2 with TRBJ1-2; D ambiguous. The CDR3 consists of 15 residues. Looked up from germline, CDR1 is LGHNA and CDR2 is YNFKEQ. V was trimmed by 0 bases and J by 3 bases, leaving 11 bases between them. The CDR3 DNA sequence: TGTGCCAGCAGCCAAGACCCGGCCCCCTACTATGGCTACACCTTC. Translating gives CASSQDPAPYYGYTF.

Concerning this clonotype itself: One junction end does not reproduce the germline sequence, and a read error may be involved. The chain employs TRBV20-1 and TRBJ1-4; D may be TRBD1 (5 bases). This CDR3 spans 10 amino acids. CDR1 and CDR2 from the germline V gene are DFQATT and SNEGSKA (reference sequence). The CDR3 nucleotides read TGCAGCGCTTCCCCCGGGACGGCCATTTTT. This codes for CSASPGTAIF.

The chain has TRBV9 and TRBJ2-3; D not resolved. Germline lookup yields CDR1 SGDLS and CDR2 YYNGEE. Trimming removed 7 bases at V and 0 bases at J, with 6 bases between. The CDR3 is 12 residues long. This CDR3 reads CASGVSTDTQYF. The CDR3 DNA reads TGTGCCAGCGGGGTAAGCACAGATACGCAGTATTTT.

Only a few counts were recorded for this clonotype. A read error is possible here, since a much larger clone lies one base away. The J gene is TRBJ2-3, the V gene TRBV9; D perhaps matches TRBD2 (7 bases). V lost 0 bases and J 10 bases, leaving 15 bases between the germline ends. CDR1 SGDLS and CDR2 YYNGEE come from the germline V gene. The CDR3 has 14 amino acids. This chain's CDR3 is CASSVAVGGDAQYF. CDR3 in DNA: TGTGCCAGCAGCGTAGCTGTAGGGGGGGATGCGCAGTATTTT.

The chain employs TRBV5-8 and TRBJ2-7, with D possibly matching TRBD2 (7 bases). Germline V gene sequence: CDR1 SGHTS, CDR2 YDEGEE. Trimming took 1 base from V and 3 from J, leaving 14 bases between them. The CDR3 covers 15 residues. The CDR3 sequence: CASSLRGAKGYEQYF. The CDR3 DNA is TGTGCCAGCAGCTTGCGGGGGGCCAAGGGCTACGAGCAGTACTTC.

The chain combines TRBV20-1 with TRBJ1-5; perhaps TRBD1 as D (5 bases). Germline-derived CDR1 and CDR2 are DFQATT and SNEGSKA (reference sequence). The CDR3 contains 13 residues. The V end lost 3 bases, the J end lost 2 bases, and 8 bases lay between the germline ends. The CDR3: CSASLQGNQPQHF. The CDR3 DNA reads TGCAGTGCTAGTCTACAGGGCAATCAGCCCCAGCATTTT.

Comment on this clonotype: This may arise from a read error, as a much more abundant clone is one base away. The chain couples TRBV12-3 or TRBV12-4 to TRBJ1-1, with TRBD1 matching over 9 bases. The length of the CDR3 is 16 residues. The CDR3 region has the DNA TGTGCCGGCAGTTTAGGGGCCGGGACAGGGAAAGTGGACGCTTTCTTT. Protein sequence: CAGSLGAGTGKVDAFF.

This clonotype was picked up many times. The V call is TRBV15, the J call TRBJ2-7; 10 positions agree with TRBD1. V dropped 0 bases and J dropped 2; count of bases not matched to a gene: 7. Germline CDR1 reads LNHNV; CDR2 reads YYDKDF (reference sequence). This CDR3 has 17 amino acids. CDR3 coding DNA: TGTGCCACCAGCAGAGAGGGGTCCGGGACAGGGGCCTACGAGCAGTACTTC. Its translation is CATSREGSGTGAYEQYF.

A word on this clonotype: As the CDR3 is not closed by the conserved phenylalanine or tryptophan, this likely results from a read error. This chain uses TRBV9 with TRBJ1-6; 10 positions match TRBD1. After removal of 3 bases from V and 10 bases from J, the junction contained 7 bases not matched to a gene. Germline V gene data show CDR1 as SGDLS and CDR2 as YYNGEE. The CDR3 runs to 15 residues. DNA of the CDR3: TGTGCCAGCAGCGAGGAGGGACAGGGGAACTCACCCCTCCACCTT. Protein: CASSEEGQGNSPLHL.

Comments on this clonotype: The CDR3 carries no conserved terminal phenylalanine or tryptophan, so it likely arises from a read error. Because the CDR3's place on the DNA is in doubt, the DNA is left out and the CDR3 is given as listed by TCRdb. V gene TRBV12-3 or TRBV12-4 combines with J gene TRBJ2-2; the table names TRBD1, a call not compared with the DNA. The CDR3 length is 19 residues, termini included. The CDR3 here is CASSSGTGPKTSKHRGAVV.

This clonotype came up many times. J is TRBJ2-1 and V is TRBV7-2, with 7 bases that match TRBD1. Per the germline V gene, CDR1 is SGHTA and CDR2 is FQGNSA. CDR3 length: 15 residues. The V gene end was trimmed by 3 bases and the J gene end by 4 bases; junction bases not matched to a gene: 6. The CDR3 reads CASSLSGQPYNEQFF. The CDR3 nucleotides read TGTGCCAGCAGCTTGTCGGGACAGCCGTACAATGAGCAGTTCTTC. Using reference TRBV7-2 and TRBJ2-1 for the parts outside the CDR3, the full variable domain is GAGVSQSPSNKVTEKGKDVELRCDPISGHTALYWYRQSLGQGLEFLIYFQGNSAPDKSGLPSDRFSAERTGGSVSTLTIQRTQQEDSAVYLCASSLSGQPYNEQFFGPGTRLTVL.

This clonotype has at least ten counts. The rearrangement joins TRBV13 to TRBJ1-1, with D maybe TRBD1 (6 bases). This CDR3 comprises 15 residues. Germline V gene data show CDR1 as PRHDT and CDR2 as FYEKMQ (reference sequence). Trimming took 1 base from V and 5 from J, leaving 14 bases between them. CDR3 loop: CASSLERGRGTEAFF. The CDR3 DNA sequence: TGTGCCAGCAGCTTAGAAAGGGGCAGGGGTACTGAAGCTTTCTTT.

The gene calls are TRBV20-1 and TRBJ1-6, with D hard to call. Germline V lookup: CDR1 DFQATT, CDR2 SNEGSKA (reference sequence). V was pared by 7 bases and J by 0 bases, with 16 bases between. CDR3 length: 16 amino acids. The CDR3 loop reads CSVSSARSSYNSPLHF. The CDR3 DNA follows: TGCAGTGTTAGTTCTGCGAGGAGCTCCTATAATTCACCCCTCCACTTT.

This clonotype has a count of ten or more. The chain recombines TRBV19 with TRBJ1-6; D not resolved. Germline V lookup: CDR1 LNHDA, CDR2 SQIVND (reference sequence). The CDR3 extends over 14 amino acids. Trimming pared 4 bases from V and 0 bases from J, leaving 4 bases between. The chain's CDR3 is CASSTLSYNSPLHF. The CDR3 coding sequence is TGTGCCAGTAGTACCCTCTCCTATAATTCACCCCTCCACTTT.